The present entry profiles one T cell receptor beta chain with its context. Antigen unknown. PCR used 60 Vbeta primers and 13 Jbeta primers. The method was immunoSEQ multiplex PCR; TCRdb's version includes in-frame clones alone and lacks a portion of them. The top ten hold approximately 0.4% of the sample, which has 200,000 or so clones, roughly 80% seen once. This entry belongs to a study of cytomegalovirus exposure and HLA in healthy donors. Study outcomes and limitations: About 90% or about 30% of the time was how often most TCR beta V segments were productive, according to an earlier analysis. Among the most significant clusters, several appeared linked to common viral pathogens in a later analysis. When a later analysis was performed, an Asian-associated ancestry cluster reportedly had fewer N-insertions than the roughly 640-donor mean.

The CDR3 is made up of 14 amino acids. Germline CDR1 LNHDA, CDR2 SQIVND (reference sequence). Trimming cost V 3 bases and J 3 bases; bases outside gene matches: 5. This TCR was sampled from a male donor in good health and CMV-seropositive. The chain combines TRBV19 with TRBJ2-7; TRBD2 matches at 7 bases. The sequenced sample consisted of PBMCs. The CDR3 DNA sequence: TGTGCCAGTAGTATGGGGGGGACCCGCTACGAGCAGTACTTC. This codes for CASSMGGTRYEQYF.